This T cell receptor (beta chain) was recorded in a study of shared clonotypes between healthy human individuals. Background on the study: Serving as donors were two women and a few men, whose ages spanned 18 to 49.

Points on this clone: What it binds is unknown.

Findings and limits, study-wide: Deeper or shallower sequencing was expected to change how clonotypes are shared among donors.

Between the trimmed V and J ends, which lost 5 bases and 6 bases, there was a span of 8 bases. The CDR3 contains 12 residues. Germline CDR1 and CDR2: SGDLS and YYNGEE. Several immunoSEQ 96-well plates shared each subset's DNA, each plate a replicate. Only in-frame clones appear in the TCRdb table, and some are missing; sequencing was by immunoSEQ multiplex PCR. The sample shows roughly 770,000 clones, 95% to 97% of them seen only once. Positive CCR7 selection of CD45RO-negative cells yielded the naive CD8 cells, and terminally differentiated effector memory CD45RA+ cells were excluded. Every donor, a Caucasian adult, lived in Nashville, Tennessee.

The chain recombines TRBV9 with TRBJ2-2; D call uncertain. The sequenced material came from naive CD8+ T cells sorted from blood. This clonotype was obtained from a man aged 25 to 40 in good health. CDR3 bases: TGTGCCAGCAGAGGAATGGCCGGGGAGCTGTTTTTT. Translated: CASRGMAGELFF. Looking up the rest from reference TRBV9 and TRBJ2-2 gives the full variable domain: DSGVTQTPKHLITATGQRVTLRCSPRSGDLSVYWYQQSLDQGLQFLIQYYNGEERAKGNILERFSAQQFPDLHSELNLSSLELGDSALYFCASRGMAGELFFGEGSRLTVL.